Listed here are 9 T cell receptor beta chains from one sample, sequenced in a study of identical twins. Each CDR3 protein is one row after TCRdb ran MiXCR on the 5' RACE reads. The table records 700,000 to 950,000 distinct CDR3 sequences, approximately 13% of them present only once. These data also featured in a second study, about yellow fever vaccine responses in identical twins.

Sequenced input: PBMCs. Source of these receptors: a woman under 30 in good health.

The table lists this clonotype with many counts. The CDR3 nucleotides read TGTGCCATCAGGAGTAAGCGGGAGGGCCTGAGGAGCAAAAACATTCAGTACTTC. It is translated as CAIRSKREGLRSKNIQYF. The rearrangement joins TRBV10-3 to TRBJ2-4, with 10 bases fitting TRBD2. V dropped 6 bases and J dropped 3; count of bases not matched to a gene: 14. The CDR3 extends over 18 amino acids. Germline-derived CDR1 and CDR2 are ENHRY and SYGVKD.

The CDR3 coding sequence is TGCGCCAGCAGCCATGGGGACAGGGGTCCCACCTACGAGCAGTACTTC. Residues: CASSHGDRGPTYEQYF. The rearrangement links TRBV4-1 to TRBJ2-7, with 10 bases fitting TRBD1. V shed 3 bases, J shed 2 bases, and the junction held 7 bases outside the gene matches. CDR1 is MGHRA and CDR2 is YSYEKL in the germline V gene. The CDR3 contains 16 residues.

DNA of the CDR3: TGTGCCAGCAGCAAGGACAGCTTCAATCAGCCCCAGCATTTT. Its translation is CASSKDSFNQPQHF. The chain combines TRBV5-5 with TRBJ1-5; tentatively, D is TRBD1 (6 bases). The CDR3 runs 14 residues. Between the trimmed V and J ends, which lost 4 bases and 3 bases, there was a span of 11 bases. Germline V gene lookup returns CDR1 SGHKS and CDR2 YYEKEE (reference sequence).

This clonotype occurred a few times. This chain links TRBV2 with TRBJ1-1; D gene uncertain. Germline values: CDR1 SNHLY, CDR2 FYNNEI. V was clipped by 6 bases and J by 5 bases, with 10 bases between them. The CDR3 is 12 residues long. The CDR3 nucleotides are TGTGCCAGCAGACAGTTCCCTACTGAAGCTTTCTTT. Protein sequence: CASRQFPTEAFF.

This clonotype has more than one count but fewer than ten. The rearrangement joins TRBV20-1 to TRBJ2-7, with 7 bases lining up with TRBD1. V shed 6 bases, J shed 5 bases, and the junction held 10 bases outside the gene matches. The CDR3 has 13 amino acids. The germline V gene has CDR1 DFQATT and CDR2 SNEGSKA (reference sequence). The CDR3 sequence: CSAPPTGNHEQYF. The CDR3 nucleotides read TGCAGTGCCCCTCCGACAGGGAACCACGAGCAGTACTTC.

This clonotype was seen more than once but under ten times. The V call is TRBV10-3, the J call TRBJ1-6, with D uncertain. With 2 bases removed from V and 2 bases from J, the gap between germline ends came to 4 bases. The CDR3 is 14 residues long. CDR1 ENHRY and CDR2 SYGVKD come from the germline V gene. The CDR3 nucleotides read TGTGCCATCAGTGAGGGTACCTATAATTCACCCCTCCACTTT. Translated: CAISEGTYNSPLHF.

The genes are TRBV7-6 and TRBJ1-4; D ambiguous. Germline V CDR1 and CDR2: SGHVS, FNYEAQ. This CDR3 region has 16 residues. Trimming stripped 1 base from V and 0 bases from J, with 9 bases between. CDR3 nucleotides: TGTGCCAGCAGCTTAGGCAGCGTCGCAACTAATGAAAAACTGTTTTTT. Its translation: CASSLGSVATNEKLFF.

This clonotype was recorded a few times. This chain connects TRBV12-3 or TRBV12-4 to TRBJ1-5; weak D call: TRBD1 (5 bases). The length of the CDR3 is 15 residues. The V end lost 7 bases, the J end lost 0 bases, and 13 bases lay between the germline ends. The CDR3 reads CASNRDGNSNQPQHF. The DNA of the CDR3 is TGTGCCAGCAACCGGGACGGTAATAGCAATCAGCCCCAGCATTTT.

This clonotype was picked up a small number of times. The rearrangement joins TRBV7-9 to TRBJ1-5; TRBD1 agrees at 7 bases. V gave up 5 bases and J gave up 6 bases; unmatched junction bases: 13. The CDR3 covers 16 residues. Germline CDR1 reads SEHNR; CDR2 reads FQNEAQ (reference sequence). CDR3 sequence: CASSSSETGLGQPQHF. CDR3 nucleotides: TGTGCCAGCAGCAGCTCAGAGACAGGGCTGGGTCAGCCCCAGCATTTT. Filled out from reference TRBV7-9 and TRBJ1-5, the complete variable domain reads DTGVSQNPRHKITKRGQNVTFRCDPISEHNRLYWYRQTLGQGPEFLTYFQNEAQLEKSRLLSDRFSAERPKGSFSTLEIQRTEQGDSAMYLCASSSSETGLGQPQHFGDGTRLSIL.